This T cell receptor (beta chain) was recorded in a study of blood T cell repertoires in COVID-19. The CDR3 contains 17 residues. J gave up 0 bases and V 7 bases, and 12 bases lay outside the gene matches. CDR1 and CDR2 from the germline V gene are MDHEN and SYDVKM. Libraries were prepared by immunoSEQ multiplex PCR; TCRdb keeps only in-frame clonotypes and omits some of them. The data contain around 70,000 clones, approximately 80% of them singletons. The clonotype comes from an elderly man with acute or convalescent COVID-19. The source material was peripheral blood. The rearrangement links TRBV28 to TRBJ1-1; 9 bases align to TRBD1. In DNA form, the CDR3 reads TGTGCCAGCATCCTACAGGGGGCGGACACAATGAACACTGAAGCTTTCTTT. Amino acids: CASILQGADTMNTEAFF.